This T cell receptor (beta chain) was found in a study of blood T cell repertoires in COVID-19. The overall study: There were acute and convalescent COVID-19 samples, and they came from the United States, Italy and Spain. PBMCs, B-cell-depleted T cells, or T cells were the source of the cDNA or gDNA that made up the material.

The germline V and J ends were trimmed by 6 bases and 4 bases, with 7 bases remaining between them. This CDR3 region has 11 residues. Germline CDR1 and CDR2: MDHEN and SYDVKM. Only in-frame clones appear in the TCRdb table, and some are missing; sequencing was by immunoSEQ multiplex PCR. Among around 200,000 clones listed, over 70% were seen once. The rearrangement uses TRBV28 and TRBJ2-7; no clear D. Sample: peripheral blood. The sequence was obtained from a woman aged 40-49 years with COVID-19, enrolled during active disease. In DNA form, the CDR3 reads TGTGCCAGCAGCTCGCGGTACGAGCAGTACTTC. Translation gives CASSSRYEQYF.